These 28 T cell receptor beta chains were all obtained from the same sample, sequenced in a study of blood T cell repertoires in COVID-19. Generated by immunoSEQ multiplex PCR, the TCRdb table keeps only in-frame clones and is missing some. The table has more than 200,000 clones, 86% seen once; the top ten hold approximately 2%. The sequencing sample was made of peripheral blood. The receptors derive from a man aged 25-40 years with active or convalescent COVID-19.

This sequence joins TRBV5-6 and TRBJ1-2, with 9 nucleotides matching TRBD1. V gave up 4 bases and J gave up 3 bases; unmatched junction bases: 4. Germline assignment: CDR1 SGHDT and CDR2 YYEEEE. CDR3 length: 14 amino acids. The CDR3 DNA follows: TGTGCCAGCAGCGAGGGGACAGGGCACTATGGCTACACCTTC. Translating it yields CASSEGTGHYGYTF.

This chain connects TRBV21-1 to TRBJ2-7; the tabulated D call, TRBD2, remains unverified against the DNA. TRBV21-1 is given as a pseudogene. This CDR3 has 17 amino acids. Here the CDR3 reads CASSNAMFRVPSYEQYF. The CDR3, as DNA: TGTGCCAGCAGCAACGCCATGTTCCGGGTCCCTTCCTACGAGCAGTACTTC.

In regard to this clone: The sample contains more than one DNA sequence encoding this CDR3. This chain connects TRBV27 to TRBJ2-7; D gene unclear. Trimming removed 2 bases from V and 0 bases from J, with 5 bases in between. The CDR3 totals 13 residues. Germline V gene sequence: CDR1 MNHEY, CDR2 SMNVEV (reference sequence). CDR3 sequence reads: CASSLDSSYEQYF. In DNA, the CDR3 is TGTGCCAGCAGTTTAGACTCCTCCTACGAGCAGTACTTC.

V gene TRBV6-5 combines with J gene TRBJ2-5; tentatively, D is TRBD2 (6 bases). The V end lost 11 bases, the J end lost 7 bases, and 17 bases lay between the germline ends. The CDR3 totals 12 residues. CDR1 is MNHEY and CDR2 is SVGAGI in the germline V gene. This chain's CDR3 is CAAGTRRGTQYF. The CDR3 DNA reads as TGTGCCGCGGGGACCCGACGGGGGACCCAGTACTTC.

This chain links TRBV29-1 with TRBJ2-2; TRBD2 agrees at 12 bases. The CDR3 consists of 13 residues. In germline, CDR1 is SQVTM, CDR2 ANQGSEA. Unmatched junction bases numbered 2, after V lost 6 bases and J lost 6 bases. CDR3 DNA sequence: TGCAGCGTCCTAGCGGGGGGGGCCGGGGAGCTGTTTTTT. It is translated as CSVLAGGAGELFF.

V is TRBV6-1 and J is TRBJ2-1, with D hard to call. The CDR3 sequence is 14 residues long. Germline V gene sequence: CDR1 MNHNS, CDR2 SASEGT. V was clipped by 3 bases and J by 6 bases, with 12 bases between them. CDR3 protein: CASSDPVRLNEQFF. CDR3 bases: TGTGCCAGCAGTGACCCGGTGCGTCTCAATGAGCAGTTCTTC.

The rearrangement joins TRBV29-1 to TRBJ2-3; weak D call: TRBD1 (6 bases). This CDR3 is built from 13 residues. The ends were cut back, 7 bases at V and 6 bases at J, with 17 bases in the middle. Germline CDR1 SQVTM, CDR2 ANQGSEA. In DNA form, the CDR3 reads TGCAGCGCGCTAGGACAGATAGAGGATACGCAGTATTTT. Its protein product is CSALGQIEDTQYF.

This chain joins TRBV5-4 and TRBJ2-7; TRBD2 matches at 11 bases. Germline V gene data show CDR1 as SGHNT and CDR2 as YYREEE (reference sequence). The CDR3 sequence is 17 residues long. Germline trimming cut 5 bases from V and 6 bases from J; bases unmatched to any gene: 16. DNA of the CDR3: TGTGCCAGCAGACAAGGACTGCCTAGCGGGGGGTTGGTCGAGCAGTACTTC. Amino acids: CASRQGLPSGGLVEQYF.

The V gene is TRBV19, the J gene TRBJ2-1, with TRBD2 matching over 13 bases. The germline V gene encodes CDR1 LNHDA and CDR2 SQIVND (reference sequence). V gave up 4 bases and J gave up 8 bases; unmatched junction bases: 5. The CDR3 is made up of 15 amino acids. For the CDR3, the DNA is TGTGCCAGTAGTAAAACTAGCGGGGGGGCCTATGAGCAGTTCTTC. Its protein is CASSKTSGGAYEQFF.

CDR3 DNA sequence: TGTGCCAGCAGTTTCTCTACAGGTAATCAGCCCCAGCATTTT. Encoded protein: CASSFSTGNQPQHF. The V call is TRBV2, the J call TRBJ1-5; a possible D gene is TRBD1 (5 bases). Germline CDR1 SNHLY, CDR2 FYNNEI. CDR3 length: 14 amino acids. With 5 bases removed from V and 4 bases from J, the gap between germline ends came to 12 bases.

The chain employs TRBV28 and TRBJ1-1; TRBD1 matches at 8 bases. Germline CDR1 and CDR2: MDHEN and SYDVKM. V gave up 4 bases and J gave up 11 bases; unmatched junction bases: 12. CDR3 length: 14 amino acids. The CDR3 nucleotides are TGTGCCAGCAGTTCAGCAACAGGGGGGTCCCGTGCTTTCTTT. Its protein product is CASSSATGGSRAFF. Based on the CDR3 plus reference TRBV28 and TRBJ1-1, the full variable domain is DVKVTQSSRYLVKRTGEKVFLECVQDMDHENMFWYRQDPGLGLRLIYFSYDVKMKEKGDIPEGYSVSREKKERFSLILESASTNQTSMYLCASSSATGGSRAFFGQGTRLTVV.

The chain recombines TRBV5-1 with TRBJ2-5, with TRBD1 identical over 10 bases. CDR1 SGHRS and CDR2 YFSETQ come from the germline V gene. The J segment lost 4 bases and the V segment lost 0 bases, leaving 6 bases of the junction unmatched. This CDR3 is 16 amino acids long. The CDR3: CASSLGGQGNGETQYF. DNA of the CDR3: TGCGCCAGCAGCTTGGGGGGACAGGGGAACGGAGAGACCCAGTACTTC.

The chain employs TRBV7-2 and TRBJ2-7; no firm D call. This CDR3 comprises 12 residues. The V gene lost 5 bases and the J gene lost 7 bases, with 12 bases spanning the gap. Per germline, CDR1 SGHTA and CDR2 FQGNSA. The CDR3 here is CASSLITGEQYF. CDR3 DNA: TGTGCCAGCAGCCTAATAACGGGTGAGCAGTACTTC.

This clone was counted once. J is TRBJ2-7 and V is TRBV20-1; TRBD2 might be the D (6 bases). Trimming stripped 6 bases from V and 3 bases from J, with 9 bases between. Germline CDR1 DFQATT, CDR2 SNEGSKA (reference sequence). The CDR3 is 11 amino acids. In nucleotides, the CDR3 is TGCAGTGCCCGCGGGATCTACGAGCAGTACTTC. As protein: CSARGIYEQYF.

The chain combines TRBV6-1 with TRBJ1-2; maybe TRBD1 (6 bases). Trimming removed 4 bases from V and 4 bases from J, with 16 bases in between. Germline values: CDR1 MNHNS, CDR2 SASEGT. This CDR3 comprises 15 residues. CDR3 nucleotides: TGTGCCAGCAGTGGTGGTATTGCAGGGGCCTATGGCTACACCTTC. Protein sequence: CASSGGIAGAYGYTF.

This chain's CDR3 is CASSDRFGQTGIVGQPQHF. CDR3 DNA sequence: TGTGCCAGCAGCGATCGCTTCGGTCAAACAGGGATTGTGGGCCAGCCCCAGCATTTT. The gene calls are TRBV21-1 and TRBJ1-5; no DNA check was done on the table's D call, TRBD1. TRBV21-1 is termed a pseudogene. There are 19 residues in the CDR3.

This chain links TRBV20-1 with TRBJ1-1; unclear D gene. Between the trimmed V and J ends, which lost 6 bases and 5 bases, there was a span of 10 bases. Per germline, CDR1 DFQATT and CDR2 SNEGSKA (reference sequence). This CDR3 contains 11 residues. In DNA form, the CDR3 reads TGCAGTGCGGAAGCGGGGACTGAAGCTTTCTTT. This encodes CSAEAGTEAFF.

This rearrangement joins TRBV19 to TRBJ1-5, with 7 positions matching TRBD1. Looked up from germline, CDR1 is LNHDA and CDR2 is SQIVND (reference sequence). The CDR3 is made up of 16 amino acids. Trimming at V came to 10 bases and at J to 2 bases, leaving 14 bases not matched to a gene. The CDR3 DNA reads TGTGCCACTACGATGACAGGGCCTTTGCGCAATCAGCCCCAGCATTTT. Amino acids: CATTMTGPLRNQPQHF.

The V call is TRBV10-1, the J call TRBJ2-3, with 10 positions matching TRBD2. Germline CDR1 reads WNHNN; CDR2 reads SYGVQD (reference sequence). The CDR3 contains 15 residues. The V gene end was trimmed by 3 bases and the J gene end by 5 bases; junction bases not matched to a gene: 5. The CDR3 nucleotides are TGCGCCAGCAGTGAATTTAGCGGGGGGAGAGATACGCAGTATTTT. Translation: CASSEFSGGRDTQYF.

The rearrangement links TRBV2 to TRBJ2-7; D remains unclear. The V end lost 4 bases, the J end lost 0 bases, and 10 bases lay between the germline ends. CDR3 length equals 14 residues. The germline V gene has CDR1 SNHLY and CDR2 FYNNEI. The CDR3 DNA sequence: TGTGCCAGCAGTGGTACACCCCCCTCCTACGAGCAGTACTTC. Protein sequence: CASSGTPPSYEQYF. The whole variable domain, remainder taken from reference TRBV2 and TRBJ2-7, is EPEVTQTPSHQVTQMGQEVILRCVPISNHLYFYWYRQILGQKVEFLVSFYNNEISEKSEIFDDQFSVERPDGSNFTLKIRSTKLEDSAMYFCASSGTPPSYEQYFGPGTRLTVT.

This chain uses TRBV3-1 (or the pseudogene TRBV3-2) with TRBJ2-7; possible D gene TRBD2, 5 bases. Trimming left V 3 bases short and J 6 bases short, with 15 bases between. The CDR3 is made up of 14 amino acids. Germline V CDR1 and CDR2: LGHDT, YNNKEL (reference sequence). The CDR3 region is CASSHNGIGREQYF. The DNA for the CDR3 is TGTGCCAGCAGCCATAACGGGATAGGGCGCGAGCAGTACTTC.

The rearrangement joins TRBV2 to TRBJ1-4, with D perhaps TRBD1 (5 bases). The V and J ends lost 6 bases and 3 bases respectively, with 11 bases between them. The CDR3 runs 14 residues. Germline-derived CDR1 and CDR2 are SNHLY and FYNNEI. CDR3 protein: CASSPGLSNEKLFF. DNA for the CDR3: TGTGCCAGCAGCCCAGGGCTGTCTAATGAAAAACTGTTTTTT.

This clone was detected only a few times. The chain couples TRBV5-1 to TRBJ1-1, with 8 bases that match TRBD1. With V trimmed by 3 bases and J by 1 base, 2 bases remained unmatched. The germline gives CDR1 SGHRS, CDR2 YFSETQ. This CDR3 is 14 amino acids long. CDR3 DNA: TGCGCCAGCAGCTCCGGGACAGGGAACACTGAAGCTTTCTTT. Translated: CASSSGTGNTEAFF.

The genes are TRBV23-1 and TRBJ2-2, with 7 bases identical to TRBD1. TRBV23-1 is given ORF status, its function remaining uncertain. CDR3 length: 16 residues. Germline trimming cut 2 bases from V and 5 bases from J; bases unmatched to any gene: 8. The CDR3 reads CASSQPGTDDTGELFF. DNA for the CDR3: TGCGCCAGCAGTCAACCCGGGACAGATGATACCGGGGAGCTGTTTTTT.

There are a few counts of this clone. The gene calls are TRBV11-2 and TRBJ1-6; D possibly corresponds to TRBD1 (5 bases). This CDR3 spans 16 amino acids. V shed 3 bases and J shed 7 bases, with 16 bases lying between them. Looked up from germline, CDR1 is SGHAT and CDR2 is FQNNGV. Here the CDR3 DNA reads TGTGCCAGCAGCTTGATCGCCGGGGGGGGGAATTCACCCCTCCACTTT. This translates into CASSLIAGGGNSPLHF.

The CDR3 DNA reads as TGTGCCATCAGCACAGGGGGCACTAATGAAAAACTGTTTTTT. Its translation: CAISTGGTNEKLFF. The J gene is TRBJ1-4, the V gene TRBV10-3, with TRBD1 matching 9 bases. This CDR3 is built from 14 residues. Germline CDR1 and CDR2: ENHRY and SYGVKD. V lost 6 bases, J lost 2 bases, and 1 base stayed unmatched.

This chain uses TRBV6-5 with TRBJ2-7; 12 nucleotides align to TRBD1. Germline V CDR1 and CDR2: MNHEY, SVGAGI. The CDR3 loop spans 14 amino acids. J lost 6 bases, V lost 10 bases, and 10 bases had no gene match. In nucleotides, the CDR3 is TGTGCCATACATTCCGGGACAGGGGGCGGCGAGCAGTACTTC. Amino acid sequence: CAIHSGTGGGEQYF.

V is TRBV7-9 and J is TRBJ1-5; D gene unclear. From germline, CDR1 is SEHNR and CDR2 FQNEAQ (reference sequence). The V and J ends lost 5 bases and 7 bases respectively, with 12 bases between them. The CDR3 sequence is 13 residues long. The chain's CDR3 is CASSRGSSQPQHF. The DNA for the CDR3 is TGTGCCAGCAGCCGCGGGAGCTCCCAGCCCCAGCATTTT.